Listed below are T cell receptor beta chains from one sample, sequenced in a study of T cell responses to AZD1222 COVID-19 vaccine. Libraries were prepared by immunoSEQ multiplex PCR; TCRdb keeps only in-frame clonotypes and omits some of them. The repertoire holds about 120,000 clones, with approximately 85% as singletons. The source was peripheral blood, collected on day 0 of AZD1222 vaccination. The receptors were sampled from an adult in good health. The CDR3 runs from the conserved cysteine through the conserved F or W. Fields, in order: CDR3 length, D gene, J gene, V gene, CDR3 protein, CDR3 DNA. The D gene is left open where the match is weak.

length: 15; D: .; J: TRBJ1-3; V: TRBV7-2; CDR3: CASSLVERSGNTIYF; DNA: TGTGCCAGCAGCTTAGTGGAGCGTTCAGGAAACACCATATATTTT
length: 18; D: TRBD1; J: TRBJ1-4; V: TRBV27; CDR3: CASRYRGQGMATNEKLFF; DNA: TGTGCCAGCAGATATAGAGGACAGGGAATGGCAACTAATGAAAAACTGTTTTTT
length: 15; D: .; J: TRBJ2-1; V: TRBV28; CDR3: CASSFGGSTLHEQFF; DNA: TGTGCCAGCAGTTTTGGGGGCTCTACGTTACATGAGCAGTTCTTC
length: 15; D: .; J: TRBJ2-5; V: TRBV5-5; CDR3: CASGGRTARGETQYF; DNA: TGTGCCAGCGGTGGCAGGACAGCCAGGGGAGAGACCCAGTACTTC
length: 18; D: TRBD2; J: TRBJ2-7; V: TRBV10-3; CDR3: CAISQGTSGAWSAYEQYF; DNA: TGTGCCATCAGTCAAGGGACTAGCGGGGCTTGGAGTGCCTACGAGCAGTACTTC
length: 16; D: .; J: TRBJ1-6; V: TRBV21-1; CDR3: CASSKWGTSYNSPLHF; DNA: TGTGCCAGCAGCAAATGGGGCACCTCCTATAATTCACCCCTCCACTTT
length: 15; D: .; J: TRBJ1-2; V: TRBV7-2; CDR3: CASSPGGTGDYGYTF; DNA: TGTGCCAGCAGCCCCGGCGGGACGGGAGACTATGGCTACACCTTC
length: 16; D: TRBD1; J: TRBJ2-3; V: TRBV4-1; CDR3: CASSQASAGGTDTQYF; DNA: TGCGCCAGCAGCCAAGCGAGCGCAGGGGGTACAGATACGCAGTATTTT
length: 15; D: TRBD1; J: TRBJ2-6; V: TRBV6-6; CDR3: CASRGQGSGANVLTF; DNA: TGTGCCAGCAGGGGACAGGGATCTGGGGCCAACGTCCTGACTTTC
length: 14; D: TRBD1; J: TRBJ2-7; V: TRBV28; CDR3: CASSRTGLNYEQYF; DNA: TGTGCCAGCAGTAGGACAGGATTAAACTACGAGCAGTACTTC
length: 15; D: TRBD1; J: TRBJ1-6; V: TRBV28; CDR3: CASSFAGTGDTALHF; DNA: TGTGCCAGCAGTTTTGCCGGGACAGGGGATACAGCCCTCCACTTT
length: 12; D: .; J: TRBJ2-7; V: TRBV12-3/TRBV12-4; CDR3: CASNHVGYEQYF; DNA: TGTGCCAGCAACCACGTCGGCTACGAGCAGTACTTC
length: 14; D: .; J: TRBJ2-6; V: TRBV28; CDR3: CAVTGDSGANVLTF; DNA: TGTGCCGTGACAGGAGACTCTGGGGCCAACGTCCTGACTTTC
length: 16; D: .; J: TRBJ1-1; V: TRBV4-2; CDR3: CASSPSRGEMNTEAFF; DNA: TGTGCCAGCAGCCCGAGTCGAGGGGAAATGAACACTGAAGCTTTCTTT
length: 11; D: .; J: TRBJ1-1; V: TRBV29-1; CDR3: CSVASVTEAFF; DNA: TGCAGCGTTGCGAGCGTGACTGAAGCTTTCTTT